This T cell receptor beta chain was identified in a study of tumor-infiltrating lymphocytes in primary liver carcinoma. About the study: Between roughly 4 and 11 cm across, the tumors were all of stage T1-T3 N0M0.

General study points: Against blood, tumors held a significantly higher top-250-clone fraction (p = 0.039).

The investigators made TCR beta cDNA from 400 to 500 ng total RNA, using a constant-region primer. Three nested multiplex PCR rounds, a slightly modified ARM-PCR method, built the TCR beta libraries. Investigators reported that the first two PCR rounds, at roughly 10 cycles each, used TRBV1-TRBV30 forward primers with a C-beta reverse primer. In TCRdb, the multiplex PCR reads were re-called with MiXCR into one record per CDR3 protein. This sample has 310,000 or so distinct CDR3 sequences, with nearly 60% found just once. Blood RNA originated from unsorted whole blood, with germline DNA additionally extracted. The patients, who had chronic HBV infection, were treatment-naive (untreated). This clonotype was counted between two and nine times. Its antigen remains unidentified. Trimming left V 3 bases short and J 4 bases short, with 10 bases between. Looked up from germline, CDR1 is MNHNS and CDR2 is SASEGT. This CDR3 contains 14 residues.

This receptor was taken from a woman under 40 with primary liver carcinoma and hepatitis B virus infection. The V gene is TRBV6-1, the J gene TRBJ1-3; a weak D match, TRBD1 (6 bases). Sequencing used peripheral blood. The CDR3 sequence is CASSETGTGNTIYF. The CDR3 DNA follows: TGTGCCAGCAGTGAGACCGGGACAGGAAACACCATATATTTT.